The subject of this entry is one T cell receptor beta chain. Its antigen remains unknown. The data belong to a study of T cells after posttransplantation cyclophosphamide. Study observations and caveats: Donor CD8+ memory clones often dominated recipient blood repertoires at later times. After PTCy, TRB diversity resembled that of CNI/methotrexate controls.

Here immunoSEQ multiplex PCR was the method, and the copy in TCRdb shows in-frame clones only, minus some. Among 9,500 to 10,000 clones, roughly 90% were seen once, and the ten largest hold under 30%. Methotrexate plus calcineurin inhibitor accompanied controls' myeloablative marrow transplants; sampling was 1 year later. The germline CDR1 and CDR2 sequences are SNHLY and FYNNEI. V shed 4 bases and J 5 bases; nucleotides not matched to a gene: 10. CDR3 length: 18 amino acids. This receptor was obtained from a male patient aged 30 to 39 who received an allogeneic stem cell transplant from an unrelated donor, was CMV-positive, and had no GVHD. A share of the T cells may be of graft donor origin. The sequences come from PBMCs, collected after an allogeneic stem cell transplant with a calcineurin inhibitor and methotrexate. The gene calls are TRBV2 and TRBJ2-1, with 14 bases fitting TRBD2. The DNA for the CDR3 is TGTGCCAGCAGTGGACTAGCGGGAGGGCCATTCACCCACAATGAGCAGTTCTTC. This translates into CASSGLAGGPFTHNEQFF. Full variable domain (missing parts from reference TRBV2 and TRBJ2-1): EPEVTQTPSHQVTQMGQEVILRCVPISNHLYFYWYRQILGQKVEFLVSFYNNEISEKSEIFDDQFSVERPDGSNFTLKIRSTKLEDSAMYFCASSGLAGGPFTHNEQFFGPGTRLTVL.